These 10 T cell receptor beta chains were all obtained from the same sample, sequenced in a study of neurological immune-mediated disorders. TCRdb independently ran MiXCR on the 5' RACE reads; one entry per CDR3 protein. The table has approximately 60,000 distinct CDR3 sequences, roughly 4.3% seen once. Sequencing was done on a sample of PBMCs. These TCRs come from a man aged 50 to 59 with multiple sclerosis.

This clonotype appeared many times. The chain joins TRBV12-3 or TRBV12-4 to TRBJ1-5, with D maybe TRBD1 (5 bases). V was clipped by 3 bases and J by 7 bases, with 16 bases between them. This CDR3 is built from 15 residues. CDR3 DNA sequence: TGTGCCAGCAGTTTGGTATCAGGGCTGGGGCAGCCCCAGCATTTT. Its protein product is CASSLVSGLGQPQHF.

This clonotype was seen at least ten times. The chain carries TRBV27 and TRBJ2-7; 7 bases align to TRBD1. This CDR3 spans 15 amino acids. The V and J ends lost 5 bases and 4 bases, in that order; junction bases with no gene match: 11. The germline V gene has CDR1 MNHEY and CDR2 SMNVEV (reference sequence). Here the CDR3 DNA reads TGTGCCAGCAGTCTCGGGACAGAACTCGGATACGAGCAGTACTTC. As protein: CASSLGTELGYEQYF.

This clonotype was counted ten times or more. The V call is TRBV20-1, the J call TRBJ1-6; weak D call: TRBD1 (6 bases). V lost 0 bases and J lost 9, with 12 bases in between. CDR3 size: 14 residues. CDR1 is DFQATT, CDR2 SNEGSKA, per germline (reference sequence). The CDR3 protein is CSARDQAGASPLHF. DNA for the CDR3: TGCAGTGCTAGAGATCAGGCAGGGGCTTCACCCCTCCACTTT.

CDR3 loop: CASSLGTSGSTDTQYF. The DNA of the CDR3 is TGCGCCAGCAGCTTGGGGACTAGCGGTAGCACAGATACGCAGTATTTT. This chain links TRBV5-1 with TRBJ2-3; 10 bases align to TRBD2. This CDR3 comprises 16 residues. The V gene end was trimmed by 0 bases and the J gene end by 0 bases; junction bases not matched to a gene: 1. The germline gives CDR1 SGHRS, CDR2 YFSETQ.

This clonotype was observed many times. Compared with germline, one end of the junction differs, possibly owing to a read error. V is TRBV27 and J is TRBJ1-5, with D possibly being TRBD1 (6 bases). This CDR3 has 14 amino acids. Germline V gene sequence: CDR1 MNHEY, CDR2 SMNVEV (reference sequence). The CDR3 bases are TGTGCCAGCAGGGCCAGGGGCGGCAATCAGCCCCAGAATTTT. The encoded protein is CASRARGGNQPQNF.

Ten or more counts support this clonotype. V usage is TRBV5-1 and J usage is TRBJ2-5; weak D call: TRBD2 (5 bases). CDR3 length equals 13 residues. Trimming left V 1 base short and J 5 bases short, with 9 bases between. Germline V gene sequence: CDR1 SGHRS, CDR2 YFSETQ. CDR3 protein: CASSLTGIETQYF. The CDR3 region has the DNA TGCGCCAGCAGCTTGACCGGGATTGAGACCCAGTACTTC.

This clonotype was observed many times. The chain is built from TRBV7-6 and TRBJ2-1; either TRBD1 or TRBD2 may supply D (6 bases each). In germline, CDR1 is SGHVS, CDR2 FNYEAQ. CDR3 length: 14 amino acids. Trimming removed 5 bases from V and 7 bases from J, with 15 bases in between. The DNA of the CDR3 is TGTGCCAGCAGCCACCTCGGGGGCGGGAATGAGCAGTTCTTC. As protein: CASSHLGGGNEQFF.

This clonotype was recorded at least ten times. The chain employs TRBV2 and TRBJ1-6, with 10 bases fitting TRBD1. J lost 9 bases, V lost 6 bases, and 8 bases had no gene match. The length of the CDR3 is 15 residues. CDR1 SNHLY and CDR2 FYNNEI come from the germline V gene. As DNA, the CDR3 is TGTGCCAGCAGCCGGGACAGGGGCGATTCTTCACCCCTCCACTTT. Its protein is CASSRDRGDSSPLHF.

This clonotype was counted many times. V gene TRBV10-3 combines with J gene TRBJ1-1; perhaps TRBD1 as D (5 bases). Germline-derived CDR1 and CDR2 are ENHRY and SYGVKD. V lost 4 bases and J 7 bases, leaving 13 bases between the germline ends. The CDR3 covers 13 residues. The CDR3 sequence: CAISGTGYNEAFF. CDR3 bases: TGTGCCATCAGTGGAACAGGCTATAATGAAGCTTTCTTT.

This clonotype was found a few times. J is TRBJ2-2 and V is TRBV4-1, with 7 nucleotides matching TRBD2. The CDR3 length is 15 residues. The germline CDR1 and CDR2 sequences are MGHRA and YSYEKL. Trimming at V came to 8 bases and at J to 1 base, leaving 7 bases not matched to a gene. Here the CDR3 DNA reads TGCGCCAGCTCGCGGGAGCCACAGAACACCGGGGAGCTGTTTTTT. Translating it yields CASSREPQNTGELFF.